What follows describes a single T cell receptor beta chain. There are a few counts of this clone. Its cognate antigen has yet to be identified. The record has no base qualities; no much larger clone is one base away. Other DNA sequences in this sample translate to the same CDR3. Reading the label with the study, this specimen's time point is: around 4 weeks on oral tofacitinib. What this sample's treatment or condition label stands for: oral pan-JAK inhibitor, 5-10 mg twice daily. Lesional scalp punch biopsies and peripheral blood were obtained from alopecia areata patients. PBMCs were isolated by density centrifugation and stained for CD3, CD4 and CD8, after which CD4+ and CD8+ T cells were sorted on a FACSAria. The entry originates in a study of CD8+ T cells in alopecia areata (dated by TCRdb to 2016 to 2018). Broadly, across the study: The treated patients, all with moderate-to-severe alopecia areata, were enrolled in an open-label pilot trial of oral tofacitinib given at 5 to 10 mg twice daily. Patients received tofacitinib for 6 to 18 months and were then followed off drug for 6 months to check for delayed response and recurrence. For the treated patients, the SALT score, which quantifies what percentage of scalp surface area is affected, served as the measure of disease severity. To study T cell clonal expansion in alopecia areata, the researchers applied high-throughput TCRbeta sequencing to both the C3H/HeJ mouse model and human patients. Scalp tissue and sorted CD4+ and CD8+ peripheral blood T cells from patchy and totalis/universalis alopecia areata patients and from healthy controls were covered by human TCRbeta sequencing. Biopsies were taken from tofacitinib-treated patients at baseline and at 4 and 24 weeks of treatment, and a later scalp biopsy was taken in several of the tofacitinib-treated patients. Clonality in the scalp was compared among normal scalp (n=4), patchy alopecia areata scalp (n=8), and alopecia totalis/universalis scalp (n=8). The RNA source kit depended on sample type: the PAXgene miRNA kit for fixed scalp, the miRNeasy kit for PBMCs, and the RNeasy kit for mouse skin. TCRbeta CDR3 regions were amplified by immunoSEQ multiplex PCR with 35 Vbeta forward and 13 Jbeta reverse primers. What the research found in general, with its limitations: During tofacitinib treatment, many expanded lesional clones remained in scalp and blood, and this persistence may partly explain relapse after treatment is stopped. With tofacitinib, both scalp clonality and the number of expanded CD8+ clones among the top 100 scalp clones went down significantly. Because the treated cohort was small and included a single nonresponder, larger studies are needed to assess links between baseline CD8+ expansion and response. Higher clonality and more expanded CD8+ clones were observed in lesional scalp than in normal scalp, particularly in alopecia totalis/universalis, a finding suggestive of antigenic drive. Unlike mouse skin, where gammadelta T cells dominate, normal human skin contains resident alphabeta T cells that get sequenced too, which complicates analysis of the scalp TCR repertoire. Compared with mice, TCR sequences shared between patients were less clear, possibly partly because of HLA diversity across the patient population.

CDR1 and CDR2 are drawn from the germline V gene (reference sequence): LNHNV, YYDKDF. Cut back by 0 bases and 5 bases, the V and J ends lie 8 bases apart. Inclusive of the bounding cysteine and phenylalanine, the CDR3 is 14 residues long. CDR3 DNA only is kept here, 42 bases in frame from base 1. Libraries were prepared through the immunoSEQ multiplex PCR assay. For TCR sequencing, RNA was extracted from every sample and reverse transcribed into cDNA to serve as template. First-strand cDNA was synthesized with SuperScript III using a 2:1 mix of oligo-dT and random hexamers. Amplification bias was assessed with a synthetic immune receptor repertoire, and residual bias was removed computationally. On the study's bioinformatics: Raw reads were preprocessed for error removal, and CDR3 was defined according to IMGT conventions as running from the conserved cysteine to phenylalanine. Clonality was calculated as 1 minus Shannon entropy normalized by log2 of the number of productive unique TCRs. Scalp TCRbeta sequences were cross-referenced with sorted blood CD4 and CD8 repertoires so that the CD4 or CD8 identity of scalp clones could be inferred. TCRdb limited this immuneACCESS table to in-frame rearrangements with V and J called. A share of clones is missing; checked studies link under half to unresolved V genes, and the rest is unexplained. D and trimming come from the DNA, and the V and J calls and clone size come from that table. The sample table records some 190,000 clones; 60% to 70% of these occur just once. The ten largest make up less than 0.8% of the sample.

Rearrangement joined TRBV15 to TRBJ1-5; a tentative D call is TRBD1 (5 bases match). Sample: CD4+ T cells sorted from blood, taken at week 4, from a patient treated with tofacitinib. The TCR comes from a human donor with alopecia areata. CDR3 protein: CATSRDRGDQPQHF. The DNA reads as follows: TGTGCCACCAGCAGAGATAGGGGAGATCAGCCCCAGCATTTT.